This is a list of T cell receptor beta chains from one sample in a study of chemoradiotherapy in HPV16-positive cancers. Sequencing was performed with immunoSEQ multiplex PCR; in TCRdb, only in-frame clones are kept and a portion is missing. The profile shows about 30,000 clones, roughly nine tenths of them singletons. This specimen consisted of blood, obtained from a patient who underwent chemoradiotherapy. The receptor source for this set is a human donor with HPV-associated anogenital cancer. Each CDR3 is given with its conserved first and last residue.

J gene	CDR3 length	V gene	CDR3 protein
TRBJ2-1	14	TRBV6-6	CASDRAGGGNEQFF
TRBJ2-5	14	TRBV28	CASSFGRAQETQYF
TRBJ1-6	13	TRBV30	CAWTSIDNSPLHF
TRBJ2-2	15	TRBV7-9	CASSFWMGDTGELFF
TRBJ2-1	14	TRBV28	CASSPGTGLGEQFF
TRBJ2-1	15	TRBV7-9	CASSFKGSSYNEQFF
TRBJ2-1	13	TRBV7-2	CASSLEWDRGQFF
TRBJ2-6	19	TRBV4-1	CASSQPSGTGGTGANVLTF
TRBJ1-3	14	TRBV28	CASSPLGYGNTIYF
TRBJ2-5	13	TRBV5-1	CASNQGAGETQYF
TRBJ2-7	14	TRBV14	CASSLGLSTYEQYF
TRBJ1-5	15	TRBV6-5	CASSPTGKKGQPQHF
TRBJ1-1	15	TRBV28	CASTPADSMNTEAFF
TRBJ2-3	17	TRBV4-3	CASSQVRGEPSTDTQYF
TRBJ2-2	14	TRBV19	CASSPTGGSGELFF
TRBJ1-2	15	TRBV27	CASTGTGQGGYGYTF
TRBJ2-7	12	TRBV6-1	CASSVLRHEQYF
TRBJ2-1	17	TRBV11-2	CASSLGRGISSYNEQFF
TRBJ1-5	18	TRBV9	CASSVVGTGGLPNQPQHF
TRBJ2-5	14	TRBV2	CASSEGGPQETQYF
TRBJ2-1	15	TRBV5-6	CASSSGQLFYNEQFF
TRBJ1-4	17	TRBV7-2	CASSLGYGQYANEKLFF
TRBJ2-3	12	TRBV11-2	CASSGGTDTQYF
TRBJ2-3	15	TRBV9	CASSVSGSGSDTQYF
TRBJ2-3	15	TRBV30	CAWSVVSGGTDTQYF
TRBJ2-7	11	TRBV6-1	CASSQTYEQYF
TRBJ1-5	13	TRBV30	CAWSLQGDQPQHF
TRBJ2-6	15	TRBV5-1	CASSLGDSGANVLTF
TRBJ2-2	13	TRBV5-1	CASRPQGAGELFF
TRBJ1-4	14	TRBV10-3	CAISESGLGEKLFF
TRBJ2-1	15	TRBV5-1	CASSFLAGTYNEQFF
TRBJ2-1	15	TRBV29-1	CSVSAGARGRNEQFF
TRBJ1-5	14	TRBV19	CASSIRKGNQPQHF
TRBJ2-5	14	TRBV19	CASKAAGALETQYF
TRBJ2-1	20	TRBV4-2	CASSRAGGTATSGTYNEQFF
TRBJ1-3	12	TRBV9	CASSLSGNTIYF